This is a list of T cell receptor beta chains from one sample in a study of T-cell memory formation after mild COVID-19. TCRdb redid the calling of the 5' RACE reads with MiXCR, one entry per CDR3 protein. Of over 500,000 distinct CDR3 sequences listed, roughly 17% are singletons. Sequences were obtained from PBMCs or a T cell subset sorted from them (not recorded which). Receptor source: an adult woman who had mild COVID-19 (a few samples of this study predate the infection). Cell type and time point are not known. The CDR3 runs from the conserved cysteine through the conserved F or W. A D gene is named only where the DNA matches it firmly. The size field is filled for only some rows; it gives once, few, many or a size class.

j_gene,d_gene,abundance,len,v_gene,CDR3aa,CDR3nt
TRBJ2-5,NA,few,17,TRBV7-9,CASSSLWRDPTQETQYF,TGTGCCAGCAGCTCCCTTTGGAGGGACCCGACTCAAGAGACCCAGTACTTC
TRBJ2-5,NA,NA,14,TRBV4-2,CASSQDWRGETQYF,TGTGCCAGCAGCCAAGATTGGCGCGGGGAGACCCAGTACTTC
TRBJ2-3,NA,NA,13,TRBV24-1,CATSGQMTDTQYF,TGTGCCACCAGTGGGCAGATGACAGATACGCAGTATTTT
TRBJ1-2,NA,many,14,TRBV5-1,CASSLLQGGDGYTF,TGCGCCAGCAGCTTACTACAGGGTGGTGATGGCTACACCTTC
TRBJ1-1,NA,few,13,TRBV6-5,CASSTHGAGEAFF,TGTGCCAGCAGTACCCATGGGGCAGGGGAAGCTTTCTTT
TRBJ2-1,NA,NA,16,TRBV5-6,CASSELLTGGLHEQFF,TGTGCCAGCAGCGAGCTGTTGACAGGAGGGCTCCATGAGCAGTTCTTC
TRBJ2-7,TRBD1,many,14,TRBV20-1,CSARGGQGAYEQYF,TGCAGTGCTAGGGGGGGACAGGGGGCGTACGAGCAGTACTTC
TRBJ2-2,NA,few,13,TRBV4-2,CASSNPGTGELFF,TGTGCCAGCAGCAATCCAGGGACCGGGGAGCTGTTTTTT
TRBJ2-7,TRBD2,many,16,TRBV5-8,CASSLASGRRRYEQYF,TGTGCCAGCAGCTTGGCCAGCGGGAGAAGGCGCTACGAGCAGTACTTC
TRBJ2-5,NA,few,18,TRBV7-9,CASSFPPWGKLDMETQYF,TGTGCCAGCAGCTTTCCCCCCTGGGGAAAGTTGGATATGGAGACCCAGTACTTC
TRBJ1-2,TRBD1,few,16,TRBV6-5,CASRPTTGEGAYGYTF,TGTGCCAGCAGGCCTACGACAGGGGAAGGGGCCTATGGCTACACCTTC
TRBJ1-1,NA,once,17,TRBV13,CASSPRWVVQLNTEAFF,TGTGCCAGCAGCCCGAGATGGGTGGTCCAACTCAACACTGAAGCTTTCTTT
TRBJ2-7,NA,few,13,TRBV20-1,CSARDPRFYEQYF,TGCAGTGCTAGAGATCCACGGTTCTACGAGCAGTACTTC
TRBJ1-2,NA,few,15,TRBV20-1,CSARPSGGRTYGYTF,TGCAGTGCTAGACCCTCCGGCGGGCGCACCTATGGCTACACCTTC
TRBJ2-1,NA,few,14,TRBV5-6,CASSSPPRDNEQFF,TGTGCCAGCAGCTCCCCCCCCAGGGACAATGAGCAGTTCTTC
TRBJ2-1,NA,NA,16,TRBV9,CASSFPPAEKYNEQFF,TGTGCCAGCAGCTTTCCGCCAGCGGAGAAATACAATGAGCAGTTCTTC
TRBJ2-7,NA,NA,15,TRBV5-1,CASSLEPSRSYEQYF,TGCGCCAGCAGCTTGGAGCCTAGCCGCTCCTACGAGCAGTACTTC
TRBJ2-2,NA,NA,14,TRBV11-2,CASSLRRDGGELFF,TGTGCCAGCAGCTTACGGCGGGACGGCGGGGAGCTGTTTTTT
TRBJ1-1,NA,NA,18,TRBV12-3/TRBV12-4,CASSLTWRGGGLNTEAFF,TGTGCCAGCAGCTTGACCTGGCGAGGAGGAGGTTTAAACACTGAAGCTTTCTTT
TRBJ1-5,TRBD1,few,13,TRBV20-1,CSARTGRNQPQHF,TGCAGTGCTCGGACAGGGAGGAACCAGCCCCAGCATTTT
TRBJ1-4,NA,few,13,TRBV20-1,CSALRGRGEKLFF,TGCAGTGCCCTCAGGGGAAGGGGTGAAAAACTGTTTTTT
TRBJ2-5,NA,few,13,TRBV3-1,CASSQDRGQTQYF,TGTGCCAGCAGCCAAGATCGTGGGCAGACCCAGTACTTC
TRBJ2-1,TRBD2,NA,16,TRBV9,CASSPTGLAVYNEQFF,TGTGCCAGCAGCCCCACGGGACTAGCGGTCTACAATGAGCAGTTCTTC
TRBJ1-1,TRBD1,few,14,TRBV9,CASSFGTGAWEAFF,TGTGCCAGCAGCTTTGGGACAGGGGCCTGGGAAGCTTTCTTT
TRBJ1-5,TRBD1,NA,14,TRBV12-3/TRBV12-4,CASSLQGASQPQHF,TGTGCCAGCAGTTTGCAGGGGGCTAGTCAGCCCCAGCATTTT
TRBJ1-4,TRBD1,once,14,TRBV6-5,CASSLRTGIEKLFF,TGTGCCAGCAGTTTGAGGACAGGGATTGAAAAACTGTTTTTT
TRBJ1-6,TRBD1,few,17,TRBV7-2,CASSSTGTSSYNSPLHF,TGTGCCAGCAGCTCGACAGGGACAAGCTCCTATAATTCACCCCTCCACTTT
TRBJ2-1,NA,few,14,TRBV7-2,CASSSTVNHNEQFF,TGTGCCAGCAGCTCGACGGTGAACCACAATGAGCAGTTCTTC
TRBJ1-6,NA,many,15,TRBV7-8,CASSSNRGENSPLHF,TGTGCCAGCAGCTCGAATAGGGGGGAGAATTCACCCCTCCACTTT
TRBJ1-5,NA,NA,15,TRBV16,CASSQNGVIGQPQHF,TGTGCCAGCAGCCAGAATGGGGTGATCGGTCAGCCCCAGCATTTT
TRBJ2-7,TRBD2,few,15,TRBV20-1,CSARDIAGGTYEQYF,TGCAGTGCTAGAGATATAGCGGGGGGTACCTACGAGCAGTACTTC
TRBJ2-7,TRBD2,NA,18,TRBV11-2,CASSLGQGLAGGPYEQYF,TGTGCCAGCAGCTTAGGCCAGGGACTAGCGGGAGGGCCCTACGAGCAGTACTTC
TRBJ2-3,TRBD2,NA,20,TRBV12-3/TRBV12-4,CASSPPRISGRSPRNDTQYF,TGTGCCAGCAGTCCTCCCCGTATTAGCGGGAGGTCCCCCCGCAACGATACGCAGTATTTT
TRBJ1-1,NA,few,15,TRBV24-1,CATSARDGPSAEAFF,TGTGCCACCAGTGCCAGAGACGGCCCTTCGGCTGAAGCTTTCTTT
TRBJ1-5,NA,few,16,TRBV7-2,CASSPLAGDSNQPQHF,TGTGCCAGCAGCCCTCTAGCGGGGGATAGCAATCAGCCCCAGCATTTT
TRBJ2-2,TRBD2,NA,15,TRBV12-3/TRBV12-4,CASSLWREGPGELFF,TGTGCCAGCAGTTTATGGCGGGAGGGCCCCGGGGAGCTGTTTTTT
TRBJ2-1,NA,few,10,TRBV12-3/TRBV12-4,CASSRRQQFF,TGTGCCAGCAGCCGGAGGCAGCAGTTCTTC
TRBJ2-2,TRBD1,NA,16,TRBV3-1,CASSLVTGTATGELFF,TGTGCCAGCAGCCTCGTGACCGGGACAGCCACCGGGGAGCTGTTTTTT
TRBJ2-3,NA,few,13,TRBV27,CATSFVGTDTQYF,TGTGCCACCTCGTTCGTCGGCACAGATACGCAGTATTTT
TRBJ1-6,TRBD1,few,14,TRBV11-2,CASRVTGGNSPLHF,TGTGCCAGCAGAGTCACAGGGGGAAATTCACCCCTCCACTTT
TRBJ1-2,NA,few,15,TRBV10-3,CAISDPKGGIGGYTF,TGTGCCATCAGTGACCCCAAGGGGGGGATCGGGGGCTACACCTTC
TRBJ2-2,NA,NA,15,TRBV30,CAWSVAPMGYGELFF,TGTGCCTGGAGTGTAGCCCCGATGGGTTACGGGGAGCTGTTTTTT
TRBJ2-3,TRBD2,few,16,TRBV5-6,CASSSGLAGGPNTQYF,TGTGCCAGCAGCTCGGGACTAGCGGGGGGGCCAAATACGCAGTATTTT
TRBJ2-1,TRBD2,once,14,TRBV7-6,CASSLGLAQNEQFF,TGTGCCAGCAGCTTGGGACTAGCACAAAATGAGCAGTTCTTC
TRBJ2-5,TRBD2,NA,16,TRBV2,CASSRGLAGVSETQYF,TGTGCCAGCAGCCGCGGACTAGCGGGAGTTTCGGAGACCCAGTACTTC
TRBJ2-5,NA,NA,12,TRBV3-1,CASSRGEETQYF,TGTGCCAGCAGCCGAGGGGAAGAGACCCAGTACTTC
TRBJ2-5,NA,few,11,TRBV7-8,CASSLPETQYF,TGTGCCAGCAGCTTACCGGAGACCCAGTACTTC
TRBJ2-1,NA,many,13,TRBV12-5,CASALKSGAEQFF,TGTGCTAGTGCCCTCAAGTCGGGTGCTGAGCAGTTCTTC
TRBJ2-7,TRBD1,few,13,TRBV7-8,CASSQTGSGEQYF,TGTGCCAGCAGCCAGACAGGGTCGGGCGAGCAGTACTTC
TRBJ2-1,NA,NA,15,TRBV12-3/TRBV12-4,CASSLVGDQNNEQFF,TGTGCCAGCAGTTTAGTAGGGGACCAAAACAATGAGCAGTTCTTC
TRBJ2-3,TRBD2,few,15,TRBV19,CASSLAGGMRDTQYF,TGTGCCAGTAGTCTAGCGGGAGGTATGAGAGATACGCAGTATTTT
TRBJ2-1,TRBD2,NA,14,TRBV2,CARSNSGRANEQFF,TGTGCCAGAAGTAATAGCGGGAGGGCAAATGAGCAGTTCTTC
TRBJ2-2,NA,NA,16,TRBV5-1,CASSLSGAGTAGELFF,TGCGCCAGCAGCTTATCGGGGGCAGGAACTGCCGGGGAGCTGTTTTTT
TRBJ2-5,NA,few,17,TRBV20-1,CSARGPLGREAGGTQYF,TGCAGTGCTAGAGGCCCACTGGGGCGGGAGGCAGGGGGGACCCAGTACTTC